The 2 T cell receptor beta chains given below trace back to one sample, sequenced in a study of blood T cell repertoires in COVID-19. Produced via immunoSEQ multiplex PCR; TCRdb's table is partial and in-frame only. Of a few hundred thousand clones in the sample, approximately 82% are singletons; the top ten hold 1.4%. Sequencing input: peripheral blood. The receptors here all came from a middle-aged woman who had recovered from COVID-19.

The J gene is TRBJ2-1, the V gene TRBV7-2, with D perhaps matching TRBD2 (6 bases). From germline, CDR1 is SGHTA and CDR2 FQGNSA. This CDR3 contains 15 residues. V was clipped by 2 bases and J by 9 bases, with 17 bases between them. The CDR3 DNA is TGTGCCAGCAGCTTATACTTTGTGGGAGCGGGTGAGCAGTTCTTC. Translation gives CASSLYFVGAGEQFF.

This clone was seen only a few times. This chain links TRBV3-1 (or the pseudogene TRBV3-2) with TRBJ1-6; possibly TRBD1 for D (5 bases). The V end was cut by 0 bases, the J end by 5 bases, with 11 bases between. The CDR3 is made up of 16 amino acids. The germline V gene has CDR1 LGHDT and CDR2 YNNKEL (reference sequence). The CDR3 DNA follows: TGTGCCAGCAGCCAAGATTGGTCAGGGAATAATTCACCCCTCCACTTT. This sequence encodes CASSQDWSGNNSPLHF.